The TCR beta chain described here comes from a study of T cell clonotyping in hematopoietic cell transplantation. For the study at large: Recipients' pretransplant samples followed cytoreduction.

Regarding time point: recipient sample about 28 days before transplant, after cytoreduction. Blood collection times were about day -28 and days 30, 100, 180 posttransplant. The protocol was immunoSEQ multiplex PCR, while the TCRdb copy is restricted to in-frame clones and leaves out a portion. The table records approximately 27,000 clones, approximately 94% of them present only once. The CDR3 has 13 amino acids. CDR1 and CDR2 (germline): MNHEY, SVGAGI. V was shortened by 0 bases and J by 6 bases, with 6 bases between the two germline ends. The sample holds a few counts of this clone. The rearrangement uses TRBV6-5 and TRBJ2-1; D remains unclear. The sequenced sample was peripheral blood mononuclear cells, obtained before stem cell transplant. This clonotype originated in a man in his forties or fifties with acute myeloid leukemia. Some clones in this sample may be carry-over from other donors' samples. The CDR3 nucleotides are TGTGCCAGCAGTTACTCCCGGACCAATGAGCAGTTCTTC. Translation gives CASSYSRTNEQFF.